This T cell receptor (beta chain) was sequenced for a study of cytomegalovirus exposure and HLA in healthy donors (dated by TCRdb to 2015 to 2018). Notes on the research overall: In an earlier analysis of 450 to 750 of the donors, roughly 300 Gb of sequence data and 90 million to 130 million unique TCR beta sequences from about 179 million T cells were reported. In a later genetic analysis, genome-wide SNP genotypes for 398 of the 666 donors were used, and that subset was treated as a discovery cohort. The study aimed to test whether signatures of past pathogen exposure could be identified by cataloging public T cell receptors. Besides the first cohort of roughly 700 subjects, a separate validation cohort made up of 120 or so different subjects was used. Typing coverage varied by locus: about 629-630 donors for A, B, C, DRB1 and DQB1; roughly 560 for DQA1; over 600 for DPA1; around 450 for DPB1. Donor age, sex, ethnicity and CMV serostatus were collected together with the repertoire data. A few DR-DQ haplotypes were treated as single units for association and clustering because of strong linkage in the cohort. An early release that covered about 640 HLA-typed donors contained approximately 300 gigabases of sequencing data and 70 million to 100 million unique TCR sequences. Rather than drawing on any new phenotypic data, the later analysis identified candidate immune exposures from TCR beta sequences and the way those sequences occurred across donors. To predict cytomegalovirus infection status, the study combined high-throughput TCR immunosequencing, statistical association of individual TCRs with disease status, and machine learning. The study used immunosequencing to profile the T cell repertoires of 666 subjects and linked those repertoires to cytomegalovirus serostatus. Every discovery cohort repertoire had been produced on one sequencing platform. An earlier analysis of approximately 580 of the donors used high-throughput TCR beta sequencing to judge whether each TCR beta V gene segment behaved as functional or pseudogenic. A later analysis re-examined previously published TCR beta repertoires from over 500 donors and added high-resolution HLA genotyping to investigate patterns of TCR occurrence. Among the roughly 400 genotyped donors, approximately 81% belonged to the genetic ancestry cluster associated with self-reported Caucasian donors. Both class I and class II loci were covered by HLA typing, at four-digit resolution. On average, roughly 200,000 unique TCR beta nucleotide sequences were sequenced per donor among a few hundred genotyped donors of the cohort, with roughly 19% of those sequences being non-productive. Overall results and qualifications from the work: HLA typing was unavailable for some donors at each locus, so association tests used only the typed subset. The classifier was reported to diagnose cytomegalovirus status with high specificity and sensitivity in both the original cohort and the validation cohort. Broadly in line with IMGT annotations, most TCR beta V segments showed up in productive rearrangements about 87% or about 30% of the time in an earlier analysis of 587 of the donors. In a later analysis, TCR association rates were found to vary across HLA loci, with the most associated TCRs seen for DRB1 alleles and the fewest for HLA-C alleles. In a later analysis, HLA-associated TCR beta chains were found to be more clonally expanded and to have lower generation probabilities than equally common non-associated chains. Assigning TCR associations to individual alleles was difficult when HLA alleles, especially DR and DQ, strongly co-occurred. Because counts were too low, roughly 18 rarely observed V segments, including chromosome 9 orphons, were left out of the earlier analysis of some 640 of the donors. Most CMV-associated TCR beta chains appeared to be HLA-restricted in a later analysis, and the HLA associations seemed to be driven largely by CMV exposure. Sequencing depth was assumed to be roughly uniform across donors in the presence/absence analyses, though that assumption may not hold. Linkage disequilibrium might explain the correlated functional status among segregating V segments, but an unknown experimental factor could not be excluded. A later genetic analysis associated a missense DCLRE1C variant with V-gene and J-gene trimming of TCR beta chains, and an independent cohort replicated the association. In a later analysis, several top co-occurrence clusters were reported to appear linked to parvovirus B19, influenza, CMV and Epstein-Barr virus. Some IMGT-functional V segments, including TRBV6-2 and TRBV6-3, could not be told apart with the 87-base-pair reads, so those segments were excluded. This cohort had only TCR beta chains sequenced, and the lack of alpha or paired-chain data limited which features could be detected. In a later analysis, some 18,000 TCR beta sequences were associated with specific HLA alleles at a false discovery rate of 0.05. In vitro tests confirmed that a few of the cytomegalovirus-associated TCR beta chains recognize cytomegalovirus antigens. In a later genetic analysis, fewer N-insertions in productive TCRs were reported among donors in an Asian-associated ancestry cluster than the roughly 710-donor mean. While some public TCRs were present in many individuals, most TCR sequences turned up only very rarely across donors. The study gave a list of 150 to 200 TCR beta chains associated with cytomegalovirus. The only immune exposure information available for the cohort was CMV serostatus. A cluster of highly shared sequence variants was judged likely to be a technical artifact of the sequencing pipeline. The authors suggested that the approach could potentially be generalized to other disease states and immunological phenotypes. A further reported finding was that TCR beta sequences accurately predicted the HLA-A and HLA-B alleles for most subjects in the first cohort.

About this clone itself: It has no known antigen specificity. No much larger clonotype is one base removed from it; base qualities were not supplied.

Library preparation was by the immunoSEQ multiplex PCR assay. For the multiplex PCR, a mixture combining 60 forward primers for TCR Vbeta segments and 13 reverse primers for TCR Jbeta segments was used. The CDR3 region of rearranged TCR beta genes was amplified from genomic DNA by a multiplex PCR assay. The Illumina HiSeq System was used to sequence the amplified TCR beta libraries as 87-base-pair reads. The study's processing was this. A later analysis tallied 75 million to 95 million unique TCR beta chains across the 666 repertoires, and approximately 12 million of those chains were shared by two or more donors. Raw reads were error-corrected and collapsed into unique sequences by a nearest-neighbor algorithm in which closely related sequences were merged to remove PCR and sequencing errors. To assign V, D and J gene segments, CDR3 sequences were aligned to IMGT reference sequences. For a sequence to be retained, a match of at least six nucleotides was required to both a V gene segment and a J gene segment. A rearrangement was called productive if the CDR3 had no stop codons and remained in frame with V and J, and every other rearrangement was called non-productive. Following IMGT convention, CDR3 was defined as the stretch from the second conserved V-encoded cysteine up to the conserved J-encoded phenylalanine. In an earlier analysis of more than 550 of the donors, sequences lacking an unambiguous match to a single V gene segment were excluded. In an earlier analysis of approximately 590 of the donors, V segments were called functional above 56.7% productive rearrangements and were called segregating when the between-donor standard deviation exceeded 5%. A statistical classification framework was built to diagnose cytomegalovirus status from the catalog of TCR beta chain sequences. A later analysis assigned V and J genes by comparing TCR nucleotide sequences with IMGT/GENE-DB human TR gene sequences. Using the TCRdist pipeline, a later analysis assigned CDR3 sequences along with most-parsimonious VDJ recombination scenarios. In a later analysis, each TCR beta chain was defined by its CDR3 amino acid sequence together with its V-gene family, and reads lacking a unique V-gene family were excluded. A later analysis removed roughly 590 highly shared, low-generation-probability nucleotide sequences to deal with suspected cross-contamination and a sequencing artifact. In a later analysis, a clonal expansion index was calculated for each public chain from normalized within-repertoire ranks of inferred template counts. In a later analysis, generation probabilities were computed using a VDJ recombination model fitted to out-of-frame rearrangements, and the results were checked against IGoR. Hypergeometric tests were used in a later analysis to score TCR-TCR, TCR-HLA and TCR-CMV co-occurrence, with a repertoire-size bias correction applied to the TCR pairs. False discovery rates were estimated in a later analysis by permuting HLA or CMV assignments 20 times. In a later analysis, co-occurring TCRs were grouped with DBSCAN, and TCRdist sequence similarity was added when clustering was performed within HLA-allele-positive subsets. Repertoires with fewer than 30,000 or more than 120,000 public chains, plus five repertoires with anomalous nucleotide sharing, were excluded from co-occurrence clustering. The immuneACCESS repertoire file appears here via TCRdb, limited to in-frame rearrangements. These files lack a portion of the clones; in checked studies, under half of the deficit traces to unresolved V genes, and the cause of the others is not known. V, J and clone size reflect that table, while D and trimming were determined from the DNA. The sample includes fewer than 150,000 clones, with roughly 70% observed a single time. 9.5% to 13% of the sample belongs to the ten largest clones.

In total, approximately 700 healthy bone marrow donors made up the cohort. All cohort members were sampled while nominally healthy, although unrecorded immune exposures were likely present. The donor tested CMV seropositive and was one of the 289 seropositive cohort members. A peripheral blood sample was collected from each donor, and TCR beta sequencing was performed on peripheral blood mononuclear cells. The Qiagen DNeasy Blood Extraction Kit was used to extract genomic DNA from the blood cell samples. The CDR3 holds 14 amino acids from the cysteine to the phenylalanine. The only DNA kept is the CDR3, 42 bases in frame from the first base. The germline V gene provides CDR1 SGHVS and CDR2 FNYEAQ. The germline V and J ends show losses of 1 base and 8 bases respectively, and no gene match explains 5 bases of the junction.

The origin of this receptor is a woman in her 50s in good health and CMV-seropositive. Rearrangement joined TRBV7-6 to TRBJ2-1, with TRBD1 identical over 7 junction bases. The sequencing sample was made of PBMCs. The DNA is as follows: TGTGCCAGCAGCTTAGAGGCACAGGGGTATGAGCAGTTCTTC. This yields the protein CASSLEAQGYEQFF.